The 10 T cell receptor beta chains below come from one sample, sequenced in a study of Graves' ophthalmopathy and Graves' hyperthyroidism (dated by TCRdb to 2016 to 2018). The instrument was an Illumina HiSeq 2000. For repertoire sequencing, TCR beta CDR3 regions were amplified from RNA transcripts. The first round of RT-PCR was done with HTBI primers and the Qiagen OneStep RT-PCR kit, and was followed by a second round of multiplex PCR, then size selection and purification. The raw public reads went through TCRdb reprocessing: fastp at Q25, MiXCR clone calling, in-frame beta chains kept. Merged by CDR3 protein, the rows form single entries marked with the most common genes and DNA. Within this sample are 400,000 to 450,000 distinct CDR3 sequences, with roughly 21% of them counted one time only. Clones ranked in the top ten supply roughly 3% of the sample. The sequencing input was peripheral blood. Receptors were obtained from a woman under 30 with stable Graves' hyperthyroidism. Donor details come from another sample of the same person, matched by shared clones.

This clonotype was seen ten or more times. This rearrangement joins TRBV7-6 to TRBJ1-1; D gene uncertain. CDR3 length: 15 residues. Germline lookup yields CDR1 SGHVS and CDR2 FNYEAQ. V lost 2 bases and J lost 4, with 14 bases in between. CDR3 protein: CASSLTRTGSTEAFF. For the CDR3, the DNA is TGTGCCAGCAGCTTAACCCGAACGGGGAGCACTGAAGCTTTCTTT.

CDR3 bases: TGCAGTGCTAGAGATCTATCGGCAGCCAGCCCTGTTAGCGGCTACACCTTC. Translating gives CSARDLSAASPVSGYTF. The chain uses TRBV20-1 and TRBJ1-2; no firm D call. The CDR3 loop spans 17 amino acids. Germline CDR1 DFQATT, CDR2 SNEGSKA (reference sequence). V lost 0 bases and J lost 8, with 25 bases in between.

This clonotype has at least ten counts. V gene TRBV7-2 combines with J gene TRBJ1-1; 8 nucleotides line up with TRBD1. This CDR3 spans 15 amino acids. The ends lost 6 bases at V and 2 bases at J; junction bases unmatched: 8. The germline V gene has CDR1 SGHTA and CDR2 FQGNSA. The CDR3 sequence is CASRPDRGGNTEAFF. DNA of the CDR3: TGTGCCAGCAGGCCCGACAGGGGTGGAAACACTGAAGCTTTCTTT.

This clonotype was seen repeatedly, ten times or more. The gene calls are TRBV9 and TRBJ1-1; tentatively, D is TRBD1 (6 bases). Germline-derived CDR1 and CDR2 are SGDLS and YYNGEE. V was shortened by 3 bases and J by 0 bases, with 9 bases between the two germline ends. This CDR3 contains 14 residues. Written as DNA, the CDR3 is TGTGCCAGCAGCGCCACAGGGATGAACACTGAAGCTTTCTTT. Protein product: CASSATGMNTEAFF.

Many counts were recorded for this clonotype. J is TRBJ2-2 and V is TRBV24-1, with unresolved D. The CDR3 has 12 amino acids. CDR1 is KGHDR and CDR2 is SFDVKD in the germline V gene. Deletions cut 9 bases from V and 7 bases from J, with 11 bases between. CDR3 in DNA: TGTGCCACCGGAGCCCCGAACGGGGAGCTGTTTTTT. It codes for CATGAPNGELFF.

This clonotype was seen a handful of times. CDR3 bases: TGTGCCAGCAGCTTAAGGACAATACAGAACACCGGGGAGCTGTTTTTT. Amino acid sequence: CASSLRTIQNTGELFF. The V call is TRBV9, the J call TRBJ2-2; a possible D gene is TRBD1 (5 bases). In germline, CDR1 is SGDLS, CDR2 YYNGEE. Deletions cut 4 bases from V and 1 base from J, with 14 bases between. The CDR3 is 16 amino acids.

Ten or more counts support this clonotype. CDR3: CASSLSTATYEQYF. The CDR3 region has the DNA TGTGCCAGCAGTTTAAGCACTGCTACCTACGAGCAGTACTTC. The chain couples TRBV27 to TRBJ2-7; D not certain. This CDR3 is 14 amino acids long. Per the germline V gene, CDR1 is MNHEY and CDR2 is SMNVEV (reference sequence). V shed 2 bases and J shed 2 bases, with 10 bases lying between them.

J is TRBJ2-5 and V is TRBV4-1; D call uncertain. Trimming stripped 2 bases from V and 8 bases from J, with 12 bases between. This CDR3 has 13 amino acids. Per germline, CDR1 MGHRA and CDR2 YSYEKL. CDR3 protein: CASSQLLLQTQYF. The CDR3 nucleotides are TGCGCCAGCAGCCAATTGTTGCTACAAACCCAGTACTTC.

The table lists this clonotype with many counts. This sequence joins TRBV7-2 and TRBJ1-6; 8 nucleotides align to TRBD1. After removal of 5 bases from V and 7 bases from J, the junction contained 4 bases not matched to a gene. The CDR3 extends over 14 amino acids. The V gene's germline CDR1 is SGHTA and CDR2 FQGNSA. CDR3 region: CASSATGENSPLHF. The CDR3 DNA follows: TGTGCCAGCAGCGCGACAGGGGAGAATTCACCCCTCCACTTT. The whole variable domain, filled in from reference TRBV7-2 and TRBJ1-6, reads GAGVSQSPSNKVTEKGKDVELRCDPISGHTALYWYRQSLGQGLEFLIYFQGNSAPDKSGLPSDRFSAERTGGSVSTLTIQRTQQEDSAVYLCASSATGENSPLHFGNGTRLTVT.

The CDR3 nucleotides read TGTGCCAGCAGGACTCGACAGGGGGCCTACTACGAGCAGTACTTC. This encodes CASRTRQGAYYEQYF. The chain uses TRBV28 and TRBJ2-7; 10 bases are a match to TRBD1. The CDR3 runs 15 residues. Germline trimming cut 6 bases from V and 3 bases from J; bases unmatched to any gene: 8. The germline V gene encodes CDR1 MDHEN and CDR2 SYDVKM.